This T cell receptor beta chain was found in a study of CD8+ T cells in alopecia areata. Study details: The 7-10-week-old female C3H/HeJ mice were given skin taken from approximately 6-13-month-old C3H/HeJ graft donors that had spontaneous alopecia.

Once RNA had been extracted, it was reverse transcribed into cDNA to act as the sequencing template. TCRdb's copy holds only in-frame clones and misses some; the assay was immunoSEQ multiplex PCR. Singletons are absent from the sample, which has roughly 120,000 clones. V was clipped by 4 bases and J by 0 bases; unmatched bases: 3. Germline V gives CDR1 FNHDT, CDR2 SITEND (reference sequence). The CDR3 extends over 16 amino acids. This clone was recorded at least ten times. Gene names denote mouse genes. The read stops 4 residues short of the end of the CDR3; the missing end is completed from the germline J gene.

The specimen sequenced was lesional skin. The rearrangement links TRBV19 to TRBJ2-1; TRBD2 matches 11 bases. The origin of this receptor is a C3H/HeJ mouse with alopecia areata. This strain has MHC haplotype H2-k. CDR3 bases read: TGTGCCAGCAGTCCGGGACTGGGGGATAACTATGCT. It yields the protein CASSPGLGDNYA. The complete CDR3 reads CASSPGLGDNYAEQFF.